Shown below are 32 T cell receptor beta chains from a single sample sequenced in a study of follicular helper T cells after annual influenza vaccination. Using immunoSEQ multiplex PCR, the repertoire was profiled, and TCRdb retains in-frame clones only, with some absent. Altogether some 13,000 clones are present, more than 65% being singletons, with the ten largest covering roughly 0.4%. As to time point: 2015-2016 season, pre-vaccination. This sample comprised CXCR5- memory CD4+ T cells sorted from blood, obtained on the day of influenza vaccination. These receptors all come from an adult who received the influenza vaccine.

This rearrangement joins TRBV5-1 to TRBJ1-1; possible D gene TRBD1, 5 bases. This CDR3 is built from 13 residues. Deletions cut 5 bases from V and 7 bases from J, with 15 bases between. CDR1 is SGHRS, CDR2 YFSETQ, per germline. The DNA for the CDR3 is TGCGCCAGCAGTAAGGGGTCGGCCGGTGAAGCTTTCTTT. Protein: CASSKGSAGEAFF.

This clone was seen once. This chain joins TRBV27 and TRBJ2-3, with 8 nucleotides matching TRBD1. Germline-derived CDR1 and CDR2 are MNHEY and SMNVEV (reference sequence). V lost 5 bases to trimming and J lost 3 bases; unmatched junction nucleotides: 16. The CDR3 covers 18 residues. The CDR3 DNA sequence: TGTGCCAGCAGTACAGACCACCGACAGGGGAAGATAACAGATACGCAGTATTTT. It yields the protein CASSTDHRQGKITDTQYF.

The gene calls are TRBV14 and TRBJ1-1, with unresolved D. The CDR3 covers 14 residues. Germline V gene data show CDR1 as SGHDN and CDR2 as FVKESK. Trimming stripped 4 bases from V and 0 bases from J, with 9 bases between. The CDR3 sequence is CASSPPGMNTEAFF. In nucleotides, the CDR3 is TGTGCCAGCAGCCCCCCGGGGATGAACACTGAAGCTTTCTTT.

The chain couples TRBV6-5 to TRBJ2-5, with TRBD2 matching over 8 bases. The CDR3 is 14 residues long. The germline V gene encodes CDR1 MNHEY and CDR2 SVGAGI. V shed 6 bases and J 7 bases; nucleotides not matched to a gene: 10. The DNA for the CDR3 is TGTGCCAGCAGGACCGCGGGGGGTCGGGGGACCCAGTACTTC. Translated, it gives CASRTAGGRGTQYF.

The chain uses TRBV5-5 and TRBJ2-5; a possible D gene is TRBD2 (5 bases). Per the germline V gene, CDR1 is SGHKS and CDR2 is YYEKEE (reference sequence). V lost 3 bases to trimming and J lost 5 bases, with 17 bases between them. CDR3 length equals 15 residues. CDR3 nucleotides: TGTGCCAGCAGCTCGTCGGGCACAACGGGGGAGACCCAGTACTTC. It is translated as CASSSSGTTGETQYF.

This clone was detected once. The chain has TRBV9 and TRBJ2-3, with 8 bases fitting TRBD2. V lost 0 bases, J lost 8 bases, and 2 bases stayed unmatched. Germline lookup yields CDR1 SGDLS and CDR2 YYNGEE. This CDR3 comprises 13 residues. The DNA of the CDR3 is TGTGCCAGCAGCGTAGCCGGGGGGGGTACGCAGTATTTT. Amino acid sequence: CASSVAGGGTQYF.

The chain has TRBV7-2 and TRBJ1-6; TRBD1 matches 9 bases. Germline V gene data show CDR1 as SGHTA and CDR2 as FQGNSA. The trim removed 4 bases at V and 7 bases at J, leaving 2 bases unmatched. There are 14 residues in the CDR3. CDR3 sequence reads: CASSSTGGNSPLHF. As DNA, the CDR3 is TGTGCCAGCAGCTCGACAGGGGGAAATTCACCCCTCCACTTT.

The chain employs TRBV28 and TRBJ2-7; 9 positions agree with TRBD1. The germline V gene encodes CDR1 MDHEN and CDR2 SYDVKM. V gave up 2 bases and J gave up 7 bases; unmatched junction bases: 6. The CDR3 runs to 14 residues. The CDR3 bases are TGTGCCAGCAGTTTAGTCCGGGACAGGGAGGAGCAGTACTTC. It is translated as CASSLVRDREEQYF.

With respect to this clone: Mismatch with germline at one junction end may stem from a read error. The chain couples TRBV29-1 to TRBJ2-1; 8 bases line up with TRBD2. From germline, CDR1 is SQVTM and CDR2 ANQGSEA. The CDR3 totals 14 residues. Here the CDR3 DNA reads TGCAGCGTGGAAGCGGGGGCCTCCTACAATGAGCAGTTCTTC. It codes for CSVEAGASYNEQFF.

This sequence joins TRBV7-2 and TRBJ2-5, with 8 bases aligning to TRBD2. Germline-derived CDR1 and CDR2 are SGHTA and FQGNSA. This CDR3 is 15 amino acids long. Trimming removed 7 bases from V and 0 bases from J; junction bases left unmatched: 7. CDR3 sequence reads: CASTAGGWYQETQYF. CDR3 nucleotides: TGTGCCAGCACCGCGGGGGGTTGGTACCAAGAGACCCAGTACTTC.

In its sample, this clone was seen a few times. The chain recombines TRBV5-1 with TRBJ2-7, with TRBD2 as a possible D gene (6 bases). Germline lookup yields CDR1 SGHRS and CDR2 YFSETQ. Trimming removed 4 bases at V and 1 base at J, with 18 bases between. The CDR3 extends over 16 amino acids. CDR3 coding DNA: TGCGCCAGCAGCCCAGGAGGGACGGCCGGTTCCTACGAGCAGTACTTC. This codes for CASSPGGTAGSYEQYF.

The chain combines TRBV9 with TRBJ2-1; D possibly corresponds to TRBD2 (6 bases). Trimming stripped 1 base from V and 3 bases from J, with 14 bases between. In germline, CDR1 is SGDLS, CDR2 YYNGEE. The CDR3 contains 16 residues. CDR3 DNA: TGTGCCAGCAGCGTATCCGCGGGGACCCTCTACAATGAGCAGTTCTTC. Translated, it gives CASSVSAGTLYNEQFF.

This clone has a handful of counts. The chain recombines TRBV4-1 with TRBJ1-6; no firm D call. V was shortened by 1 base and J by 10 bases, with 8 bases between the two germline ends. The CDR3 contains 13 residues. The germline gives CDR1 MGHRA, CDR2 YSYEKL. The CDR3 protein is CASSQAIGSPLHF. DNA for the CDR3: TGCGCCAGCAGCCAAGCCATTGGATCACCCCTCCACTTT.

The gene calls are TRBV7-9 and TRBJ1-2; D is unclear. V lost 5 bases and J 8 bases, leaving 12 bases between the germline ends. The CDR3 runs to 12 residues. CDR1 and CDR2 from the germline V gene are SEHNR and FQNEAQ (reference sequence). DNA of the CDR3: TGTGCCAGCAGCGATTTAGCAGGAGGCTACACCTTC. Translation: CASSDLAGGYTF.

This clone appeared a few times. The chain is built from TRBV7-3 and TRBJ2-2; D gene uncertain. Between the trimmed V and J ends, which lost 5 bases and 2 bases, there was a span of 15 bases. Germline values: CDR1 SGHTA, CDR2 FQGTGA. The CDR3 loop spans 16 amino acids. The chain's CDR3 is CASSPTARGNTGELFF. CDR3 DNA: TGTGCCAGCAGCCCCACGGCTCGCGGTAACACCGGGGAGCTGTTTTTT.

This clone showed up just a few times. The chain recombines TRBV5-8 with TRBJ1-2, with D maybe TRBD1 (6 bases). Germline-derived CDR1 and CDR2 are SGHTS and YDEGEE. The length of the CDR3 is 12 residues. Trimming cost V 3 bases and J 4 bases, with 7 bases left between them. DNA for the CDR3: TGTGCCAGCAGCTGGGGGGCCTATGGCTACACCTTC. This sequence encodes CASSWGAYGYTF.

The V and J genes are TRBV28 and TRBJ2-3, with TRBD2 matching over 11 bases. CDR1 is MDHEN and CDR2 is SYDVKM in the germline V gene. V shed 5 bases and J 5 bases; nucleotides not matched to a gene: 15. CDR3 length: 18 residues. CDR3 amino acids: CASSPGGPSGGFLDTQYF. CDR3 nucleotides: TGTGCCAGCAGTCCTGGTGGGCCTAGCGGGGGGTTTTTAGATACGCAGTATTTT. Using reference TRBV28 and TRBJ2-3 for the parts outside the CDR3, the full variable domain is DVKVTQSSRYLVKRTGEKVFLECVQDMDHENMFWYRQDPGLGLRLIYFSYDVKMKEKGDIPEGYSVSREKKERFSLILESASTNQTSMYLCASSPGGPSGGFLDTQYFGPGTRLTVL.

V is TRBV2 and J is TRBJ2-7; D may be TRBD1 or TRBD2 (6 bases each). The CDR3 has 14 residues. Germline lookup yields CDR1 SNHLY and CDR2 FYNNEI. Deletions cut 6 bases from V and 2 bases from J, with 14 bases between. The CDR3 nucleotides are TGTGCCAGCAGGACCAAGGGGGGTACCTACGAGCAGTACTTC. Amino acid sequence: CASRTKGGTYEQYF.

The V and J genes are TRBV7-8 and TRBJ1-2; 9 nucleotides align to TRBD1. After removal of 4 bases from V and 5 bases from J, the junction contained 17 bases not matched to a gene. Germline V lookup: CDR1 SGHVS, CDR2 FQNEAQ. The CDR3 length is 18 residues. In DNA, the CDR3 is TGTGCCAGCAGCTCCCGCCCCGGGACAGGGAACCCTAGATATGGCTACACCTTC. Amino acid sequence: CASSSRPGTGNPRYGYTF.

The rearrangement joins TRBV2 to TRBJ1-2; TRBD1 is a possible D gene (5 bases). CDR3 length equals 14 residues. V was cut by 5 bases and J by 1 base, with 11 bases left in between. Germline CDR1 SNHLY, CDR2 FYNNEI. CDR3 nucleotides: TGTGCCAGCAGTTGGGACGGACATAACTATGGCTACACCTTC. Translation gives CASSWDGHNYGYTF.

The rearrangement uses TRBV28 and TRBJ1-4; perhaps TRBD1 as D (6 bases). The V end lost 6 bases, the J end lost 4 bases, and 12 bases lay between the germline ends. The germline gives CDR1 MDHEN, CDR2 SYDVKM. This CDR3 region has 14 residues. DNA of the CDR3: TGTGCCAGCAGGGAGGGACAATTTAATGAAAAACTGTTTTTT. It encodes CASREGQFNEKLFF.

The CDR3 region is CASRDAGLKTQYF. The CDR3 DNA follows: TGTGCCAGCAGAGACGCGGGTCTTAAGACCCAGTACTTC. The chain has TRBV27 and TRBJ2-5, with D maybe TRBD2 (5 bases). Trimming left V 6 bases short and J 6 bases short, with 14 bases between. CDR3 length: 13 amino acids. The germline gives CDR1 MNHEY, CDR2 SMNVEV (reference sequence).

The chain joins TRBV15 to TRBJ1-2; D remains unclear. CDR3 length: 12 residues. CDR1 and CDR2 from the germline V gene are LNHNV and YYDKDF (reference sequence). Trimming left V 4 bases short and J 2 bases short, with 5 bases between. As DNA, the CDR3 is TGTGCCACCAGCAATAGGAACTATGGCTACACCTTC. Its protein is CATSNRNYGYTF.

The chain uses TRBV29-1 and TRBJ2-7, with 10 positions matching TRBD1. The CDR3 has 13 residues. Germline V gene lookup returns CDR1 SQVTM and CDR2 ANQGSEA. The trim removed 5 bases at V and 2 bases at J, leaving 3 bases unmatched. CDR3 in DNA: TGCAGCGTTAGGGGACAGGGGACCTACGAGCAGTACTTC. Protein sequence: CSVRGQGTYEQYF.

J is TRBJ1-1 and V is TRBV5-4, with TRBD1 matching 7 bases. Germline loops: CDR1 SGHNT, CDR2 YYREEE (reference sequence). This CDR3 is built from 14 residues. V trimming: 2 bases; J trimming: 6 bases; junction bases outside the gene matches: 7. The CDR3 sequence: CASSLPGGKAEAFF. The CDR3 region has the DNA TGTGCCAGCAGCTTACCAGGGGGGAAGGCTGAAGCTTTCTTT.

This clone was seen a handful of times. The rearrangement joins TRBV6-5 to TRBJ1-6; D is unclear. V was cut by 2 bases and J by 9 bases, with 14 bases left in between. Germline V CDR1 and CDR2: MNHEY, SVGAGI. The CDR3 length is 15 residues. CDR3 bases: TGTGCCAGCAGTTACGACAAGCCATCGAGTTCACCCCTCCACTTT. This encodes CASSYDKPSSSPLHF.

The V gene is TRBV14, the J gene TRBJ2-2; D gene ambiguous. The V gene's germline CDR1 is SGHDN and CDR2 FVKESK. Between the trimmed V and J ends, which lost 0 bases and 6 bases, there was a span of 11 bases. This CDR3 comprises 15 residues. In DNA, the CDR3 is TGTGCCAGCAGCCAAGATCGAAGGTACGCCGGGGAGCTGTTTTTT. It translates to CASSQDRRYAGELFF. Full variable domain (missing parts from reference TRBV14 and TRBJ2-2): EAGVTQFPSHSVIEKGQTVTLRCDPISGHDNLYWYRRVMGKEIKFLLHFVKESKQDESGMPNNRFLAERTGGTYSTLKVQPAELEDSGVYFCASSQDRRYAGELFFGEGSRLTVL.

CDR3 sequence (DNA): TGTGCCAGCAGCAGCCGGGACTCTGAGACCCAGTACTTC. As protein: CASSSRDSETQYF. V is TRBV14 and J is TRBJ2-5; D perhaps matches TRBD2 (6 bases). V was trimmed by 5 bases and J by 5 bases, leaving 12 bases between them. Germline V gene data show CDR1 as SGHDN and CDR2 as FVKESK. The CDR3 consists of 13 residues.

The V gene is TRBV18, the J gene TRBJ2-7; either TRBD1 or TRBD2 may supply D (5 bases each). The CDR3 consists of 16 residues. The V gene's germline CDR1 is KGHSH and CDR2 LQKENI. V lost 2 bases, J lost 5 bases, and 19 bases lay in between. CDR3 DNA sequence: TGTGCCAGCTCACCAAGGAATATCCAGGGTAGCGACGAGCAGTACTTC. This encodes CASSPRNIQGSDEQYF.

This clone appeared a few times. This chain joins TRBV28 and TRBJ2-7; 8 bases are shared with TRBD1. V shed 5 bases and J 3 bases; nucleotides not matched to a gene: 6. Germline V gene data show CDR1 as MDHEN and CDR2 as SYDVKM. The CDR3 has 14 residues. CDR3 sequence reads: CASSIAGGIYEQYF. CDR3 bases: TGTGCCAGCAGTATCGCAGGGGGCATCTACGAGCAGTACTTC. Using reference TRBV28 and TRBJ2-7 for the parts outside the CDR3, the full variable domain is DVKVTQSSRYLVKRTGEKVFLECVQDMDHENMFWYRQDPGLGLRLIYFSYDVKMKEKGDIPEGYSVSREKKERFSLILESASTNQTSMYLCASSIAGGIYEQYFGPGTRLTVT.

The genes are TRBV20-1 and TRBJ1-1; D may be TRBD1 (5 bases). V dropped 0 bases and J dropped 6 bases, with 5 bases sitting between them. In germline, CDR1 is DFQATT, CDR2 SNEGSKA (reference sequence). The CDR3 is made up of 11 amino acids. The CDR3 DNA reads TGCAGTGCTAGAGACAGGGCTGAAGCTTTCTTT. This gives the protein CSARDRAEAFF.

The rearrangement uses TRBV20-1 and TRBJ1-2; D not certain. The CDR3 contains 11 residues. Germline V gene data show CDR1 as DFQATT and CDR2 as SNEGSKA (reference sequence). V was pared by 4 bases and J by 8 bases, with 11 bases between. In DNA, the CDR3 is TGCAGTGCTATCTCGGGTCGAGGCTACACCTTC. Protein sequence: CSAISGRGYTF.